The 24 T cell receptor beta chains presented below share a single source sample, sequenced in a study of blood T cell repertoires in COVID-19. Some clones are missing from TCRdb's copy, which holds only in-frame ones; the method was immunoSEQ multiplex PCR. Of fewer than 350,000 clones listed, approximately 88% are singletons. The sequenced sample consisted of peripheral blood. These receptor sequences come from a man aged 18 to 35 with active or convalescent COVID-19.

The rearrangement links TRBV3-1 (or the pseudogene TRBV3-2) to TRBJ2-2, with TRBD1 as a possible D gene (5 bases). Germline values: CDR1 LGHDT, CDR2 YNNKEL (reference sequence). Between the trimmed V and J ends, which lost 1 base and 6 bases, there was a span of 9 bases. This CDR3 is built from 14 residues. The CDR3 loop reads CASSQGTRAGELFF. CDR3 nucleotides: TGTGCCAGCAGCCAAGGGACAAGGGCCGGGGAGCTGTTTTTT.

The J gene is TRBJ2-3, the V gene TRBV7-9; 12 bases line up with TRBD2. The J segment lost 4 bases and the V segment lost 5 bases, leaving 10 bases of the junction unmatched. Germline-derived CDR1 and CDR2 are SEHNR and FQNEAQ (reference sequence). The CDR3 loop spans 17 amino acids. CDR3 protein: CASSPRTSGDGADTQYF. In DNA form, the CDR3 reads TGTGCCAGCAGCCCCCGGACTAGCGGGGATGGGGCAGATACGCAGTATTTT.

The chain links TRBV19 to TRBJ2-1, with 9 bases matching TRBD2. The CDR3 is 17 amino acids. With V trimmed by 5 bases and J by 3 bases, 11 bases remained unmatched. CDR1 LNHDA and CDR2 SQIVND come from the germline V gene (reference sequence). The CDR3 region has the DNA TGTGCCAGTAGTCCTTCAATTGCGGGGGGGATCTACAATGAGCAGTTCTTC. This encodes CASSPSIAGGIYNEQFF.

The V gene is TRBV13, the J gene TRBJ1-1, with D maybe TRBD1 (6 bases). Germline V gene lookup returns CDR1 PRHDT and CDR2 FYEKMQ (reference sequence). The germline V and J ends were trimmed by 2 bases and 7 bases, with 20 bases remaining between them. CDR3 length equals 16 residues. CDR3 coding DNA: TGTGCCAGCAGCTTATCGCGTGGACAGCCAGGGATTGAAGCTTTCTTT. It translates to CASSLSRGQPGIEAFF.

The genes are TRBV21-1 and TRBJ2-7; TRBD1, as called in the table, went unchecked against the DNA. TRBV21-1 is termed a pseudogene. The CDR3 runs to 16 residues. Written as DNA, the CDR3 is TGTGCCAGCAGTGTCGTCTGGGGCAATTTCTCCTACGAGCAGTACTTC. Its protein product is CASSVVWGNFSYEQYF.

The rearrangement uses TRBV25-1 and TRBJ2-2; the match to TRBD1 covers 8 bases. Germline CDR1 and CDR2: MGHDK and SYGVNS. This CDR3 region has 15 residues. With 10 bases clipped from V and 0 bases from J, the junction kept 7 bases outside the gene matches. The CDR3 region has the DNA TGTGCCACTCACAGGGGGACAACGAACACCGGGGAGCTGTTTTTT. This gives the protein CATHRGTTNTGELFF. The complete variable domain, with remaining parts taken from reference TRBV25-1 and TRBJ2-2, reads EADIYQTPRYLVIGTGKKITLECSQTMGHDKMYWYQQDPGMELHLIHYSYGVNSTEKGDLSSESTVSRIRTEHFPLTLESARPSHTSQYLCATHRGTTNTGELFFGEGSRLTVL.

The chain recombines TRBV6-2 or TRBV6-3 with TRBJ1-5; unclear D gene. V was trimmed by 1 base and J by 3 bases, leaving 7 bases between them. In germline, CDR1 is MNHEY, CDR2 SVGEGT. The CDR3 totals 14 residues. This CDR3 reads CASSYWRDNQPQHF. CDR3 coding DNA: TGTGCCAGCAGTTACTGGAGGGACAATCAGCCCCAGCATTTT.

This sequence joins TRBV4-1 and TRBJ2-5, with a possible D match to TRBD2 (6 bases). Trimming removed 0 bases at V and 3 bases at J, with 17 bases between. The length of the CDR3 is 17 residues. CDR1 and CDR2 (germline): MGHRA, YSYEKL. The CDR3 region is CASSQELGLPGEETQYF. In DNA, the CDR3 is TGCGCCAGCAGCCAAGAATTGGGACTTCCAGGCGAAGAGACCCAGTACTTC.

This chain connects TRBV5-5 to TRBJ2-5; the D gene is possibly TRBD1 (6 bases). This CDR3 has 15 residues. Trimming removed 3 bases from V and 0 bases from J, with 12 bases in between. CDR1 and CDR2 from the germline V gene are SGHKS and YYEKEE (reference sequence). CDR3 DNA: TGTGCCAGCAGCTCCTACAGGGCGTACCAAGAGACCCAGTACTTC. Encoded protein: CASSSYRAYQETQYF.

This chain uses TRBV13 with TRBJ1-1, with 8 bases aligning to TRBD1. Germline V gene data show CDR1 as PRHDT and CDR2 as FYEKMQ (reference sequence). CDR3 size: 15 residues. V gave up 5 bases and J gave up 7 bases; unmatched junction bases: 12. Here the CDR3 DNA reads TGTGCCAGCAGCCCCCCACAGGGGGGGTTTGTTGAAGCTTTCTTT. As protein: CASSPPQGGFVEAFF.

The chain carries TRBV19 and TRBJ1-5; D ambiguous. Germline values: CDR1 LNHDA, CDR2 SQIVND (reference sequence). CDR3 length: 15 amino acids. Trimming left V 0 bases short and J 0 bases short, with 6 bases between. The CDR3 nucleotides are TGTGCCAGTAGTATAGATCAGTTTAGCAATCAGCCCCAGCATTTT. Translated: CASSIDQFSNQPQHF.

The chain joins TRBV15 to TRBJ1-5; 8 bases are shared with TRBD1. Germline V gene sequence: CDR1 LNHNV, CDR2 YYDKDF (reference sequence). V shed 2 bases and J 0 bases; nucleotides not matched to a gene: 9. The CDR3 is 18 amino acids. The CDR3 reads CATSRKGQEVYSNQPQHF. CDR3 in DNA: TGTGCCACCAGCAGAAAGGGACAGGAGGTATATAGCAATCAGCCCCAGCATTTT.

This chain joins TRBV6-5 and TRBJ2-1, with D maybe TRBD1 (5 bases). There are 13 residues in the CDR3. Germline values: CDR1 MNHEY, CDR2 SVGAGI. The V and J ends lost 2 bases and 6 bases respectively, with 8 bases between them. CDR3 protein: CASSYAGFNEQFF. The DNA for the CDR3 is TGTGCCAGCAGTTACGCAGGGTTCAATGAGCAGTTCTTC.

The chain employs TRBV25-1 and TRBJ1-5; the match to TRBD1 covers 7 bases. V was pared by 4 bases and J by 4 bases, with 7 bases of the junction left unmatched. Germline loops: CDR1 MGHDK, CDR2 SYGVNS. The CDR3 length is 15 residues. The CDR3 bases are TGTGCCAGCAGTGCCGACTTGACAGGGAATCAGCCCCAGCATTTT. Its protein product is CASSADLTGNQPQHF. Supplemented by reference TRBV25-1 and TRBJ1-5, the full variable domain reads EADIYQTPRYLVIGTGKKITLECSQTMGHDKMYWYQQDPGMELHLIHYSYGVNSTEKGDLSSESTVSRIRTEHFPLTLESARPSHTSQYLCASSADLTGNQPQHFGDGTRLSIL.

This clone was seen a single time. The CDR3 reads CASSLGLGGDTQYF. The DNA for the CDR3 is TGTGCCAGCAGCTTAGGCTTGGGGGGGGATACGCAGTATTTT. The V and J genes are TRBV7-2 and TRBJ2-3, with 7 bases aligning to TRBD2. The germline V gene encodes CDR1 SGHTA and CDR2 FQGNSA. This CDR3 contains 14 residues. The trim removed 1 base at V and 6 bases at J, leaving 4 bases unmatched.

This chain links TRBV10-1 with TRBJ1-1; TRBD1 matches 9 bases. J was trimmed by 4 bases and V by 6 bases; bases with no gene match: 6. This CDR3 spans 14 amino acids. Germline-derived CDR1 and CDR2 are WNHNN and SYGVQD (reference sequence). The CDR3 region is CASSDGQGSTEAFF. In DNA form, the CDR3 reads TGCGCCAGCAGCGACGGACAGGGGAGCACTGAAGCTTTCTTT.

J is TRBJ2-5 and V is TRBV1; the table's D gene call, TRBD2, was not cross checked with the DNA. TRBV1 represents a pseudogene. The CDR3 sequence is 16 residues long. CDR3 amino acids: CTSSQGSREETETQYF. The CDR3 nucleotides read TGCACCAGCAGCCAAGGGTCGCGGGAAGAGACGGAGACCCAGTACTTC.

V and J are TRBV7-9 and TRBJ2-1; 8 bases map to TRBD1. The CDR3 consists of 16 residues. Germline trimming cut 5 bases from V and 4 bases from J; bases unmatched to any gene: 10. The germline V gene encodes CDR1 SEHNR and CDR2 FQNEAQ (reference sequence). The CDR3 region has the DNA TGTGCCAGCAGCCCTCGGACAGGGACCGATTACAATGAGCAGTTCTTC. This sequence encodes CASSPRTGTDYNEQFF.

This sequence joins TRBV7-9 and TRBJ1-2, with D perhaps TRBD1 (6 bases). The CDR3 has 11 residues. Germline CDR1 SEHNR, CDR2 FQNEAQ (reference sequence). Trimming removed 11 bases from V and 2 bases from J, with 9 bases in between. This CDR3 is CAGRGNYGYTF. The CDR3 DNA follows: TGTGCCGGAAGGGGGAACTATGGCTACACCTTC.

This clone was seen only once. The V call is TRBV7-9, the J call TRBJ1-2; D uncertain. The ends were cut back, 7 bases at V and 8 bases at J, with 23 bases in the middle. The germline V gene encodes CDR1 SEHNR and CDR2 FQNEAQ (reference sequence). CDR3 length: 15 amino acids. CDR3 protein: CASTLGEIGGKGYTF. CDR3 bases: TGTGCCAGCACCCTCGGAGAAATCGGAGGGAAAGGCTACACCTTC.

The chain has TRBV7-6 and TRBJ1-3; 10 bases map to TRBD1. In germline, CDR1 is SGHVS, CDR2 FNYEAQ. After removal of 2 bases from V and 6 bases from J, the junction contained 13 bases not matched to a gene. The CDR3 consists of 18 residues. The CDR3 here is CASSLSYPPGQGTNTIYF. In nucleotides, the CDR3 is TGTGCCAGCAGCTTATCCTATCCACCGGGACAGGGGACAAACACCATATATTTT.

J is TRBJ2-5 and V is TRBV6-1; 12 bases fit TRBD2. There are 20 residues in the CDR3. V shed 1 base and J 0 bases; nucleotides not matched to a gene: 12. Germline CDR1 and CDR2: MNHNS and SASEGT. DNA for the CDR3: TGTGCCAGCAGTGAAGATGAAACTAGCGGGGGGTCCGAGTACCAAGAGACCCAGTACTTC. It is translated as CASSEDETSGGSEYQETQYF.

The CDR3 DNA is TGCGCCAGCAGCTCCGCCCGCAGACAGGATGAGCAGTTCTTC. This sequence encodes CASSSARRQDEQFF. The gene calls are TRBV4-1 and TRBJ2-1; D is perhaps TRBD1 (6 bases). The CDR3 is 14 residues long. Looked up from germline, CDR1 is MGHRA and CDR2 is YSYEKL. V lost 5 bases and J 8 bases, leaving 16 bases between the germline ends.

The CDR3 here is CASSPALDRASYEQYF. For the CDR3, the DNA is TGTGCCAGCAGTCCAGCTCTAGACAGGGCCTCCTACGAGCAGTACTTC. This chain connects TRBV6-2 or TRBV6-3 to TRBJ2-7; 7 bases align to TRBD1. CDR3 length: 16 residues. Germline loops: CDR1 MNHEY, CDR2 SVGEGT. The ends lost 5 bases at V and 0 bases at J; junction bases unmatched: 10.